This T cell receptor beta chain was observed in a study of control samples from healthy donors and cancer patients. This CDR3 contains 13 residues. The V end lost 0 bases, the J end lost 4 bases, and 6 bases lay between the germline ends. Germline CDR1 reads LGHNA; CDR2 reads YNFKEQ. Assay: immunoSEQ multiplex PCR; the TCRdb copy retains only in-frame clones and omits some. The sample has some 130,000 clones, roughly 90% seen once. Material: blood. This sequence joins TRBV4-2 and TRBJ1-2; D gene ambiguous. This receptor was obtained from a man aged 18 to 30 in good health. The DNA for the CDR3 is TGTGCCAGCAGCCAAGACAGGTTCTATGGCTACACCTTC. It encodes CASSQDRFYGYTF.